The 27 T cell receptor beta chains below all came from one sample that was sequenced in a study of blood T cell repertoires in COVID-19. Only in-frame clones appear in the TCRdb table, and some are missing; sequencing was by immunoSEQ multiplex PCR. The sample contains tens of thousands of clones, 80% to 90% of which appear only once. Sequences were obtained from peripheral blood. These receptors came from a woman in her 70s with acute or convalescent COVID-19.

The chain couples TRBV9 to TRBJ1-1; D is undetermined. The ends were cut back, 0 bases at V and 1 base at J, with 22 bases in the middle. CDR1 is SGDLS, CDR2 YYNGEE, per germline. This CDR3 spans 19 amino acids. The CDR3 loop is CASSVGRRPARTANTEAFF. The CDR3 DNA reads TGTGCCAGCAGCGTAGGGAGGAGGCCGGCCAGAACTGCGAACACTGAAGCTTTCTTT.

The chain couples TRBV5-5 to TRBJ2-2, with 13 bases identical to TRBD2. Germline V gene sequence: CDR1 SGHKS, CDR2 YYEKEE (reference sequence). The CDR3 is 19 amino acids. Germline trimming cut 0 bases from V and 3 bases from J; bases unmatched to any gene: 8. CDR3 coding DNA: TGTGCCAGCAGCTTGGGAGCAGCCGGACTAGCGGGAGACACCGGGGAGCTGTTTTTT. It encodes CASSLGAAGLAGDTGELFF.

J is TRBJ2-1 and V is TRBV2; possibly TRBD2 for D (6 bases). This CDR3 contains 15 residues. Germline V CDR1 and CDR2: SNHLY, FYNNEI. V was clipped by 3 bases and J by 4 bases, with 13 bases between them. Here the CDR3 DNA reads TGTGCCAGCAGTGAGCGGGACCAATTATACAATGAGCAGTTCTTC. This translates into CASSERDQLYNEQFF.

The rearrangement uses TRBV19 and TRBJ2-2, with 7 bases aligning to TRBD1. V dropped 7 bases and J dropped 2; count of bases not matched to a gene: 7. CDR3 length equals 15 residues. Germline V gene lookup returns CDR1 LNHDA and CDR2 SQIVND (reference sequence). The CDR3 DNA sequence: TGTGCCAGTACAACCGGGACAGCAAACACCGGGGAGCTGTTTTTT. Translating gives CASTTGTANTGELFF.

The chain recombines TRBV18 with TRBJ2-2; 13 nucleotides line up with TRBD2. Looked up from germline, CDR1 is KGHSH and CDR2 is LQKENI. J gave up 3 bases and V 4 bases, and 2 bases lay outside the gene matches. This CDR3 has 16 amino acids. The CDR3 region has the DNA TGTGCCAGCTCACGCGGACTAGCGGGAGACACCGGGGAGCTGTTTTTT. It yields the protein CASSRGLAGDTGELFF. The complete variable domain, with remaining parts taken from reference TRBV18 and TRBJ2-2, reads NAGVMQNPRHLVRRRGQEARLRCSPMKGHSHVYWYRQLPEEGLKFMVYLQKENIIDESGMPKERFSAEFPKEGPSILRIQQVVRGDSAAYFCASSRGLAGDTGELFFGEGSRLTVL.

The chain recombines TRBV9 with TRBJ1-6; TRBD1 agrees at 10 bases. This CDR3 region has 14 residues. J gave up 9 bases and V 2 bases, and 2 bases lay outside the gene matches. Germline V CDR1 and CDR2: SGDLS, YYNGEE. CDR3 amino acids: CASSVRTGGSPLHF. The CDR3 coding sequence is TGTGCCAGCAGCGTCAGGACAGGGGGTTCACCCCTCCACTTT.

The V and J genes are TRBV7-2 and TRBJ2-2; D gene unclear. CDR1 is SGHTA and CDR2 is FQGNSA in the germline V gene. The CDR3 contains 12 residues. Trimming left V 4 bases short and J 5 bases short, with 5 bases between. CDR3 DNA: TGTGCCAGCAGCTGGCTGACCGGGGAGCTGTTTTTT. Translation: CASSWLTGELFF.

The V and J genes are TRBV7-9 and TRBJ2-1; D unresolved. V was pared by 6 bases and J by 5 bases, with 5 bases between. The CDR3 is made up of 11 amino acids. Per the germline V gene, CDR1 is SEHNR and CDR2 is FQNEAQ (reference sequence). DNA for the CDR3: TGTGCCAGCAGTTTTAACAATGAGCAGTTCTTC. Protein product: CASSFNNEQFF. Using reference TRBV7-9 and TRBJ2-1 for the parts outside the CDR3, the full variable domain is DTGVSQNPRHKITKRGQNVTFRCDPISEHNRLYWYRQTLGQGPEFLTYFQNEAQLEKSRLLSDRFSAERPKGSFSTLEIQRTEQGDSAMYLCASSFNNEQFFGPGTRLTVL.

Written as DNA, the CDR3 is TGTGCCGTACAGGGGAACACCGGGGAGCTGTTTTTT. Translation gives CAVQGNTGELFF. V usage is TRBV6-5 and J usage is TRBJ2-2; maybe TRBD1 (6 bases). The CDR3 runs 12 residues. Trimming left V 11 bases short and J 1 base short, with 8 bases between. CDR1 is MNHEY, CDR2 SVGAGI, per germline.

This clone was recorded only once. The chain uses TRBV7-3 and TRBJ2-5; perhaps TRBD1 as D (5 bases). CDR1 and CDR2 (germline): SGHTA, FQGTGA. With 4 bases removed from V and 2 bases from J, the gap between germline ends came to 8 bases. The CDR3 totals 13 residues. CDR3 bases: TGTGCCAGCAGCTCAGGGAATCAAGAGACCCAGTACTTC. Protein product: CASSSGNQETQYF.

This clone showed up just a few times. V is TRBV19 and J is TRBJ2-5, with D tentatively TRBD2 (6 bases). Germline CDR1 reads LNHDA; CDR2 reads SQIVND (reference sequence). This CDR3 has 13 residues. Deletions cut 3 bases from V and 5 bases from J, with 10 bases between. The CDR3 is CASSIRDSETQYF. As DNA, the CDR3 is TGTGCCAGTAGTATTCGGGACTCGGAGACCCAGTACTTC.

This sequence joins TRBV7-2 and TRBJ1-5; 7 nucleotides match TRBD1. This CDR3 spans 13 amino acids. Germline CDR1 and CDR2: SGHTA and FQGNSA. V trimming: 3 bases; J trimming: 6 bases; junction bases outside the gene matches: 2. Here the CDR3 DNA reads TGTGCCAGCAGCTTGAACAGGGGTCAGCCCCAGCATTTT. Translation gives CASSLNRGQPQHF.

This clone showed up just once. The chain links TRBV10-3 to TRBJ2-7; TRBD2 matches 9 bases. V shed 5 bases and J 6 bases; nucleotides not matched to a gene: 5. This CDR3 comprises 13 residues. Germline V gene sequence: CDR1 ENHRY, CDR2 SYGVKD. CDR3 region: CAISLAGTGEQYV. The CDR3 bases are TGTGCCATCAGTCTAGCGGGGACCGGCGAGCAGTACGTC.

This rearrangement joins TRBV7-7 to TRBJ2-7; the D gene is possibly TRBD2 (6 bases). CDR3 length: 15 amino acids. The germline V gene encodes CDR1 SSHAT and CDR2 FNYEAQ (reference sequence). CDR3 sequence (DNA): TGTGCTAGCAGCTTAGCGGCTAGCTTTCCCCACGAGCAGTACGTC. Translation: CASSLAASFPHEQYV.

The V gene is TRBV7-2, the J gene TRBJ2-7; D is possibly TRBD2 (5 bases). The germline CDR1 and CDR2 sequences are SGHTA and FQGNSA. Trimming stripped 5 bases from V and 2 bases from J, with 10 bases between. This CDR3 comprises 13 residues. The CDR3 protein is CASSIEAAYEQYV. Written as DNA, the CDR3 is TGTGCCAGCAGCATCGAAGCGGCCTACGAGCAGTACGTC.

The chain has TRBV7-8 and TRBJ1-1; TRBD1 matches 10 bases. The germline CDR1 and CDR2 sequences are SGHVS and FQNEAQ. V lost 2 bases, J lost 4 bases, and 4 bases stayed unmatched. This CDR3 has 15 amino acids. CDR3 DNA: TGTGCCAGCAGCTTATCCGGGACAGGGGTCACTGAAGCTTTCTTT. Protein sequence: CASSLSGTGVTEAFF.

Written as DNA, the CDR3 is TGTGCCAGCAGCCACAGGGGGCGCTCCTATGGCTACACCTTC. Its protein is CASSHRGRSYGYTF. The genes are TRBV6-2 or TRBV6-3 and TRBJ1-2; 9 bases are a match to TRBD1. There are 14 residues in the CDR3. Per germline, CDR1 MNHEY and CDR2 SVGEGT. V shed 6 bases, J shed 4 bases, and the junction held 6 bases outside the gene matches.

The V gene is TRBV5-1, the J gene TRBJ2-5; 12 bases match TRBD2. In germline, CDR1 is SGHRS, CDR2 YFSETQ. J was trimmed by 2 bases and V by 1 base; bases with no gene match: 0. The CDR3 has 15 amino acids. Written as DNA, the CDR3 is TGCGCCAGCAGCTTGCTAGCGGGGGGGCAAGAGACCCAGTACTTC. The encoded protein is CASSLLAGGQETQYF. The full variable domain, rest sourced from reference TRBV5-1 and TRBJ2-5, is KAGVTQTPRYLIKTRGQQVTLSCSPISGHRSVSWYQQTPGQGLQFLFEYFSETQRNKGNFPGRFSGRQFSNSRSEMNVSTLELGDSALYLCASSLLAGGQETQYFGPGTRLLVL.

The rearrangement joins TRBV11-3 to TRBJ2-3, with 11 bases lining up with TRBD2. With V trimmed by 0 bases and J by 3 bases, 5 bases remained unmatched. The CDR3 totals 17 residues. The germline CDR1 and CDR2 sequences are SGHNT and YENEEA. CDR3 nucleotide sequence: TGTGCCAGCAGCTTAGATAGCGGGAGGGCCTTGACAGATACGCAGTATTTT. Amino acid sequence: CASSLDSGRALTDTQYF.

CDR3 sequence: CASSRTSGNTDTQYF. CDR3 DNA: TGTGCCAGCAGCCGGACTAGCGGCAACACAGATACGCAGTATTTT. The V gene is TRBV7-8, the J gene TRBJ2-3, with 10 bases fitting TRBD2. The CDR3 is made up of 15 amino acids. V gave up 5 bases and J gave up 2 bases; unmatched junction bases: 4. From germline, CDR1 is SGHVS and CDR2 FQNEAQ.

This clone was seen once. The genes are TRBV5-1 and TRBJ2-1, with a weak D call TRBD1 (7 bases). V dropped 3 bases and J dropped 3 bases, with 10 bases sitting between them. CDR1 is SGHRS, CDR2 YFSETQ, per germline. This CDR3 region has 14 residues. The CDR3 coding sequence is TGCGCCAGCAGCTGGAGGGACAGCTACAATGAGCAGTTCTTC. This sequence encodes CASSWRDSYNEQFF.

The chain recombines TRBV10-3 with TRBJ2-2, with 9 bases that match TRBD1. V lost 6 bases to trimming and J lost 3 bases; unmatched junction nucleotides: 5. CDR3 size: 15 residues. Germline-derived CDR1 and CDR2 are ENHRY and SYGVKD. The CDR3: CAISPGQGDTGELFF. The CDR3 DNA is TGTGCCATCAGCCCGGGACAGGGTGACACCGGGGAGCTGTTTTTT.

The chain joins TRBV19 to TRBJ2-5, with 7 bases aligning to TRBD1. Germline lookup yields CDR1 LNHDA and CDR2 SQIVND (reference sequence). CDR3 length: 16 amino acids. The junction had 9 bases not matched to a gene; V was cut back by 4 bases and J by 1 base. The CDR3 bases are TGTGCCAGTAGTACCCGACAGGGTCGAGGCCAAGAGACCCAGTACTTC. Translated, it gives CASSTRQGRGQETQYF.

The chain employs TRBV3-1 (or the pseudogene TRBV3-2) and TRBJ1-6; 9 bases are a match to TRBD1. Germline trimming cut 6 bases from V and 9 bases from J; bases unmatched to any gene: 3. The CDR3 has 13 residues. The V gene's germline CDR1 is LGHDT and CDR2 YNNKEL (reference sequence). In nucleotides, the CDR3 is TGTGCCAGCAGTCGACAGGGGGGTTCACCCCTCCACTTT. It translates to CASSRQGGSPLHF.

This clone showed up just a few times. Within the sample, other DNA sequences also encode this same CDR3. V and J are TRBV20-1 and TRBJ2-7; D not certain. Trimming left V 3 bases short and J 5 bases short, with 8 bases between. Per the germline V gene, CDR1 is DFQATT and CDR2 is SNEGSKA (reference sequence). CDR3 length: 11 residues. Here the CDR3 DNA reads TGCAGTGCTAGTTCTGGGCACGAGCAGTACGTC. Amino acid sequence: CSASSGHEQYV.

The chain combines TRBV18 with TRBJ1-2; D not resolved. CDR1 KGHSH and CDR2 LQKENI come from the germline V gene. This CDR3 has 15 residues. With 2 bases removed from V and 3 bases from J, the gap between germline ends came to 13 bases. CDR3 loop: CASSPVGPIDYGYTF. CDR3 sequence (DNA): TGTGCCAGCTCACCAGTTGGGCCAATAGACTATGGCTACACCTTC.

The chain uses TRBV25-1 and TRBJ2-2; weak D call: TRBD1 (6 bases). This CDR3 is 14 amino acids long. Trimming took 7 bases from V and 1 from J, leaving 10 bases between them. Germline loops: CDR1 MGHDK, CDR2 SYGVNS. CDR3 DNA: TGTGCCAGCAAAGAACAGGGGAACACCGGGGAGCTGTTTTTT. This codes for CASKEQGNTGELFF.